Shown below are 13 T cell receptor beta chains from a single sample sequenced in a study of shared clonotypes between healthy human individuals. Sequenced by immunoSEQ multiplex PCR; TCRdb stores in-frame clones only, minus some. Of about 2.4 million clones listed, roughly 92% are singletons. The sequencing sample was made of naive CD4+ T cells sorted from blood. Subset specified: CD45RA+ positively selected. The receptors were gathered from a man aged 18 to 30 in good health.

The chain is built from TRBV9 and TRBJ1-3, with D uncertain. Trimming shortened V by 3 bases and J by 0 bases, and 16 bases separated the two germline ends. The germline CDR1 and CDR2 sequences are SGDLS and YYNGEE. The CDR3 covers 17 residues. CDR3 residues: CASSGYRDTLSGNTIYF. Here the CDR3 DNA reads TGTGCCAGCAGCGGGTACCGGGATACCCTCTCTGGAAACACCATATATTTT.

The chain combines TRBV6-5 with TRBJ1-1; TRBD1 agrees at 7 bases. The V and J ends lost 9 bases and 5 bases, in that order; junction bases with no gene match: 9. This CDR3 has 13 residues. Germline V gene sequence: CDR1 MNHEY, CDR2 SVGAGI. The DNA for the CDR3 is TGTGCCAGTTTAAGGGGGCCCTTGACTGAAGCTTTCTTT. This sequence encodes CASLRGPLTEAFF.

V is TRBV6-6 and J is TRBJ2-2, with 7 bases matching TRBD2. The V gene's germline CDR1 is MNHNY and CDR2 SVGAGI (reference sequence). The CDR3 sequence is 15 residues long. Losses at the gene ends were 10 bases for V and 6 bases for J; bases not matched to a gene: 14. CDR3 in amino acids: CAIAGPGGFSGELFF. The CDR3 nucleotides read TGTGCCATCGCAGGCCCGGGGGGTTTTTCCGGGGAGCTGTTTTTT.

The chain has TRBV4-2 and TRBJ2-2, with D perhaps given as TRBD1 or TRBD2 (5 bases each). The germline V gene has CDR1 LGHNA and CDR2 YNFKEQ. The CDR3 has 19 amino acids. V lost 4 bases and J 4 bases, leaving 25 bases between the germline ends. The CDR3 DNA follows: TGTGCCAGCAGCCCGAGCATAAGATCTCGGGGACCGGGCACCGGGGAGCTGTTTTTT. Translating it yields CASSPSIRSRGPGTGELFF.

The chain carries TRBV2 and TRBJ2-1; TRBD2 aligns across 10 bases. The germline V gene encodes CDR1 SNHLY and CDR2 FYNNEI. This CDR3 has 13 amino acids. Unmatched junction bases numbered 6, after V lost 6 bases and J lost 10 bases. As DNA, the CDR3 is TGTGCCAGCAGAAGCGGGGGGGCGGGAGAGCAGTTCTTC. Translated: CASRSGGAGEQFF.

Note on this clone: Other DNA sequences in the sample encode the same CDR3. This chain links TRBV30 with TRBJ2-5; D unresolved. The CDR3 totals 14 residues. Trimming stripped 0 bases from V and 0 bases from J, with 8 bases between. The germline V gene has CDR1 GTSNPN and CDR2 SVGIG (reference sequence). Here the CDR3 reads CAWSVSQNQETQYF. CDR3 DNA: TGTGCCTGGAGTGTATCCCAAAACCAAGAGACCCAGTACTTC.

V and J are TRBV7-2 and TRBJ2-2; D may match TRBD1 or TRBD2 (5 bases each). CDR1 is SGHTA and CDR2 is FQGNSA in the germline V gene. V lost 4 bases, J lost 6 bases, and 12 bases lay in between. The length of the CDR3 is 14 residues. CDR3 sequence: CASSSRLGAGELFF. Written as DNA, the CDR3 is TGTGCCAGCAGCTCCAGACTGGGGGCCGGGGAGCTGTTTTTT.

The genes are TRBV7-3 and TRBJ2-5; a weak D match, TRBD2 (6 bases). This CDR3 spans 14 amino acids. Trimming removed 5 bases from V and 6 bases from J, with 16 bases in between. Germline assignment: CDR1 SGHTA and CDR2 FQGTGA. The DNA of the CDR3 is TGTGCCAGCAGCCCATCGGGGGAATGGCAGACCCAGTACTTC. The encoded protein is CASSPSGEWQTQYF.

The chain is built from TRBV30 and TRBJ2-1; D gene uncertain. This CDR3 is built from 13 residues. The germline V gene encodes CDR1 GTSNPN and CDR2 SVGIG (reference sequence). The V and J ends lost 7 bases and 4 bases respectively, with 14 bases between them. This CDR3 reads CAFRPPRYNEQFF. CDR3 nucleotides: TGTGCCTTCCGACCTCCCCGTTACAATGAGCAGTTCTTC. The entire variable domain, with the rest obtained from reference TRBV30 and TRBJ2-1, is as follows: SQTIHQWPATLVQPVGSPLSLECTVEGTSNPNLYWYRQAAGRGLQLLFYSVGIGQISSEVPQNLSASRPQDRQFILSSKKLLLSDSGFYLCAFRPPRYNEQFFGPGTRLTVL.

Turning to this clone: Different DNA sequences within this sample yield the same CDR3. The V and J genes are TRBV6-1 and TRBJ2-1; the D is unclear. V lost 7 bases, J lost 4 bases, and 5 bases lay in between. Germline V gene data show CDR1 as MNHNS and CDR2 as SASEGT. The CDR3 has 11 amino acids. The chain's CDR3 is CASTGYNEQFF. DNA of the CDR3: TGTGCCAGCACGGGTTACAATGAGCAGTTCTTC.

This chain joins TRBV13 and TRBJ2-7, with TRBD2 matching 11 bases. Germline values: CDR1 PRHDT, CDR2 FYEKMQ (reference sequence). The CDR3 loop spans 16 amino acids. V gave up 4 bases and J gave up 2 bases; unmatched junction bases: 7. CDR3 nucleotide sequence: TGTGCCAGCAGCTCACACCTAGCGGGGGGAACCTACGAGCAGTACTTC. Amino acid sequence: CASSSHLAGGTYEQYF.

The genes are TRBV6-5 and TRBJ2-7; tentative D call: TRBD2 (5 bases). The CDR3 contains 15 residues. Germline-derived CDR1 and CDR2 are MNHEY and SVGAGI. With 6 bases removed from V and 3 bases from J, the gap between germline ends came to 18 bases. CDR3 amino acids: CASRSFTQDFYEQYF. In DNA, the CDR3 is TGTGCCAGCAGGTCTTTCACCCAGGACTTCTACGAGCAGTACTTC.

This chain joins TRBV30 and TRBJ2-3, with a weak D call TRBD1 (5 bases). Between the trimmed V and J ends, which lost 5 bases and 0 bases, there was a span of 12 bases. CDR1 is GTSNPN, CDR2 SVGIG, per germline (reference sequence). This CDR3 region has 14 residues. CDR3 nucleotide sequence: TGTGCCTGGCAAATAAAGGGGAGCACAGATACGCAGTATTTT. It translates to CAWQIKGSTDTQYF.